These T cell receptor beta chains were read from a single sample in a study of blood T cell repertoires in COVID-19. Measured with immunoSEQ multiplex PCR; TCRdb has only the in-frame clones, and not every one. In the table there are roughly 150,000 clones, 75% to 90% of which are singletons. Sequencing input: PBMCs or T cells enriched from blood (not recorded which). The receptor source for this set is a man in his sixties or seventies who had been exposed to COVID-19. Each CDR3 is given without its conserved first and last residue. D genes are given only for firm matches.

TRBJ1-4,TRBV19,NA,ASSSRSLGANEKLF
TRBJ1-5,TRBV19,TRBD1,ASSSGQGIVQPQH
TRBJ2-7,TRBV11-2,TRBD2,ASRLGLAGNSGRDEQY
TRBJ2-1,TRBV3-1/TRBV3-2,NA,ASSQEETTFHNEQF
TRBJ1-6,TRBV15,TRBD1,ATSDRGKNSPLH
TRBJ1-4,TRBV11-2,NA,ASSLISGASNEKLF
TRBJ2-2,TRBV9,TRBD2,ASCPSGGATGELF
TRBJ1-5,TRBV3-1/TRBV3-2,NA,ASSQVFSSLGGISNQPQH
TRBJ1-6,TRBV28,NA,ASSFKGQSSYNSPLH
TRBJ2-7,TRBV21-1,NA,ASSATRSRQTSYEQY
TRBJ2-1,TRBV7-9,TRBD2,ASTLLAGVGNEQF
TRBJ1-5,TRBV7-7,NA,ASSSLRDKAPPQH
TRBJ1-2,TRBV6-2/TRBV6-3,TRBD1,ASSYGTAIYGYT
TRBJ1-4,TRBV29-1,TRBD1,SVGWDSQNEKLF
TRBJ1-1,TRBV6-5,NA,ASKPSGRSTEAF
TRBJ1-2,TRBV4-2,TRBD1,ASSQVGQGNYGYT
TRBJ2-3,TRBV6-2/TRBV6-3,TRBD2,ASSSIAGYTDTQY
TRBJ1-1,TRBV5-1,NA,ASSLAGLEAF
TRBJ1-1,TRBV3-1/TRBV3-2,NA,ASSQVVGTEAF
TRBJ2-2,TRBV7-2,NA,ASSSPNTGELF
TRBJ1-1,TRBV24-1,NA,ATSDSRGNTEAF
TRBJ2-7,TRBV5-4,TRBD1,ASSLETARRGREQY
TRBJ2-1,TRBV7-8,TRBD2,ASSRHPGLAGDVFGNEQF
TRBJ1-2,TRBV18,TRBD1,ASSPRRGQGDGYT
TRBJ1-1,TRBV4-3,NA,ASSPATVQVSSAF
TRBJ2-7,TRBV7-9,TRBD1,ASSSPGQGADEQY
TRBJ1-2,TRBV20-1,NA,SAGTRSGDT
TRBJ1-1,TRBV5-4,NA,AWAASGMNTEAF
TRBJ2-7,TRBV15,NA,ATSKNSQTSSYEQY
TRBJ1-6,TRBV5-5,NA,ASSLEWQGFSPLH
TRBJ1-5,TRBV19,NA,ASSISGNQPQH
TRBJ1-1,TRBV19,NA,ASSLEGRATEAF
TRBJ2-7,TRBV9,NA,ASSPRDSQHEQY
TRBJ2-1,TRBV5-1,NA,ASSPLEEDEQF
TRBJ2-7,TRBV28,NA,ASSPWGSGEYEQY
TRBJ2-1,TRBV9,TRBD1,ASSVVGQGDNEQF
TRBJ1-2,TRBV27,NA,ASSVQATNYGYT
TRBJ2-7,TRBV30,NA,AWATGTYEQY
TRBJ2-6,TRBV6-5,NA,ASSYRGSGANVLT
TRBJ1-1,TRBV29-1,NA,SVEGYRRGEAF
TRBJ2-7,TRBV6-2/TRBV6-3,TRBD2,ASSSPFSGSDYEQY
TRBJ2-5,TRBV6-5,TRBD1,ASTVTGGGETQY
TRBJ2-3,TRBV5-8,NA,ASSLVDFLTTDTQY
TRBJ1-2,TRBV19,NA,ASSRQVYYGYT
TRBJ2-5,TRBV5-4,TRBD2,ASSLTSGRVGETQY
TRBJ1-1,TRBV7-2,NA,ASSFSGYTEAF
TRBJ1-5,TRBV11-2,NA,ASSLVGAGDGQPQH
TRBJ2-7,TRBV5-1,NA,ASSLLAQRGYEQY
TRBJ1-1,TRBV7-8,NA,ASSLGLQTEAF
TRBJ2-7,TRBV19,NA,ASSISGSKLSLQY
TRBJ2-5,TRBV10-1,NA,ASSGKESQETQY
TRBJ1-1,TRBV30,NA,AWSPGVMNTEAF
TRBJ1-1,TRBV2,NA,ASSVGANTEAF
TRBJ2-2,TRBV11-2,TRBD1,ASRRTGDTGELF
TRBJ1-1,TRBV28,NA,ASRSTEMNTEAF
TRBJ1-1,TRBV19,TRBD1,ASSDRDRRMNTEAF
TRBJ2-1,TRBV2,NA,ASPESPWGDEQF
TRBJ1-2,TRBV7-6,TRBD1,ASSLDETGHYGYT
TRBJ2-3,TRBV7-8,TRBD2,ASSRGVTSVTDTQY
TRBJ1-1,TRBV25-1,TRBD1,ASGAGGFAF